These 15 T cell receptor beta chains were all obtained from the same sample, sequenced in a study of cytomegalovirus exposure and HLA in healthy donors. 13 Jbeta primers and 60 Vbeta primers were used for the PCR. The data were produced by immunoSEQ multiplex PCR, yet TCRdb's version contains in-frame clones alone and is incomplete. Among approximately 140,000 clones listed, 70% to 85% were seen once. The sample was PBMCs. Receptors originate from a boy aged 2 to 9 in good health and CMV-seronegative.

The chain has TRBV6-6 and TRBJ1-4; D might be TRBD1 (6 bases). V was shortened by 2 bases and J by 8 bases, with 12 bases between the two germline ends. Looked up from germline, CDR1 is MNHNY and CDR2 is SVGAGI (reference sequence). CDR3 length: 14 residues. As DNA, the CDR3 is TGTGCCAGCAGTTACCGGTCAGGGGACGAAAAACTGTTTTTT. Its translation: CASSYRSGDEKLFF.

This chain links TRBV4-1 with TRBJ1-3; 7 bases are a match to TRBD1. This CDR3 is 18 amino acids long. Germline values: CDR1 MGHRA, CDR2 YSYEKL. Trimming took 1 base from V and 0 from J; bases not matched to a gene: 9. DNA for the CDR3: TGCGCCAGCAGCCAAGCCTCCCTACAGGGGTTCTCTGGAAACACCATATATTTT. Translating it yields CASSQASLQGFSGNTIYF.

The chain has TRBV12-5 and TRBJ2-2, with 8 bases aligning to TRBD1. The trim removed 0 bases at V and 3 bases at J, leaving 3 bases unmatched. The CDR3 has 16 residues. The germline V gene has CDR1 LGHNT and CDR2 FRNRAP. The DNA of the CDR3 is TGTGCTAGTGGTTTGGTACTGGGACAGGACACCGGGGAGCTGTTTTTT. Its protein product is CASGLVLGQDTGELFF.

This clone has only a few counts. The V call is TRBV6-5, the J call TRBJ1-1; the match to TRBD1 covers 7 bases. This CDR3 spans 14 amino acids. CDR1 MNHEY and CDR2 SVGAGI come from the germline V gene. V gave up 7 bases and J gave up 3 bases; unmatched junction bases: 8. CDR3 sequence (DNA): TGTGCCAGCAATAAGGACAGGTCGGACACTGAAGCTTTCTTT. Translated: CASNKDRSDTEAFF.

This clone has more than one count but fewer than ten. V and J are TRBV6-4 and TRBJ2-1, with 8 bases that match TRBD2. The germline CDR1 and CDR2 sequences are MRHNA and SNTAGT. Unmatched junction bases numbered 2, after V lost 3 bases and J lost 7 bases. The CDR3 sequence is 13 residues long. The CDR3 DNA reads TGTGCCAGCAGTGAGGGACTAGTAAATGAGCAGTTCTTC. Translation gives CASSEGLVNEQFF.

This clone turned up a few times. The chain has TRBV28 and TRBJ1-5, with no clear D. V was pared by 7 bases and J by 2 bases, with 12 bases between. The CDR3 loop spans 14 amino acids. CDR1 is MDHEN and CDR2 is SYDVKM in the germline V gene. In DNA form, the CDR3 reads TGTGCCAGCAATAGTGAGTACGGCAATCAGCCCCAGCATTTT. Translation gives CASNSEYGNQPQHF.

The J gene is TRBJ2-2, the V gene TRBV4-1; no firm D call. The CDR3 has 16 residues. Trimming pared 4 bases from V and 0 bases from J, leaving 12 bases between. CDR1 is MGHRA, CDR2 YSYEKL, per germline. The CDR3 region has the DNA TGCGCCAGCAGCCTTTTCGGAGAATCGAACACCGGGGAGCTGTTTTTT. Encoded protein: CASSLFGESNTGELFF.

The chain uses TRBV6-5 and TRBJ2-5; possible D gene TRBD1, 6 bases. The CDR3 is 14 residues long. V lost 5 bases and J lost 4, with 14 bases in between. Germline V gene sequence: CDR1 MNHEY, CDR2 SVGAGI. The CDR3 DNA reads as TGTGCCAGCAGTCTACAGGGTCCGTTAGAGACCCAGTACTTC. It translates to CASSLQGPLETQYF.

This clone appeared a single time. The chain links TRBV28 to TRBJ1-1, with 7 bases identical to TRBD1. The ends lost 1 base at V and 4 bases at J; junction bases unmatched: 6. The CDR3 is made up of 15 amino acids. Germline V gene lookup returns CDR1 MDHEN and CDR2 SYDVKM. CDR3 amino acids: CASSLLRTGGTEAFF. The CDR3 nucleotides read TGTGCCAGCAGTTTATTACGGACAGGCGGCACTGAAGCTTTCTTT.

The chain is built from TRBV19 and TRBJ1-2, with TRBD1 as a possible D gene (6 bases). With 0 bases removed from V and 4 bases from J, the gap between germline ends came to 18 bases. This CDR3 region has 17 residues. CDR1 is LNHDA, CDR2 SQIVND, per germline (reference sequence). The CDR3 reads CASSIDAITGQFYGYTF. In nucleotides, the CDR3 is TGTGCCAGTAGTATAGACGCCATAACGGGACAATTCTATGGCTACACCTTC.

The V and J genes are TRBV6-6 and TRBJ2-7; TRBD2 agrees at 13 bases. The CDR3 consists of 16 residues. The junction had 2 bases not matched to a gene; V was cut back by 2 bases and J by 1 base. Germline CDR1 MNHNY, CDR2 SVGAGI (reference sequence). CDR3 coding DNA: TGTGCCAGCAGTTACAGGGGACTAGCGGGGTCCTACGAGCAGTACGTC. The encoded protein is CASSYRGLAGSYEQYV.

This clone was recorded once. The CDR3 DNA reads as TGTGCCAGCAGCCCCCCATCCGGGACATCCCCCTATGGCTACACCTTC. It is translated as CASSPPSGTSPYGYTF. This rearrangement joins TRBV6-6 to TRBJ1-2; tentatively, D is TRBD1 (6 bases). This CDR3 is 16 amino acids long. Germline CDR1 and CDR2: MNHNY and SVGAGI (reference sequence). V dropped 6 bases and J dropped 4 bases, with 21 bases sitting between them.

The V gene is TRBV27, the J gene TRBJ1-5; weak D call: TRBD1 (6 bases). This CDR3 spans 14 amino acids. In germline, CDR1 is MNHEY, CDR2 SMNVEV (reference sequence). V was pared by 8 bases and J by 6 bases, with 17 bases between. CDR3 nucleotides: TGTGCCAGCGGTATCACAGGGTCAGGTCAGCCCCAGCATTTT. Its translation: CASGITGSGQPQHF.

This chain connects TRBV6-6 to TRBJ2-2, with D tentatively TRBD1 (5 bases). The V gene lost 0 bases and the J gene lost 1 base, with 6 bases spanning the gap. From germline, CDR1 is MNHNY and CDR2 SVGAGI (reference sequence). This CDR3 is built from 15 residues. In nucleotides, the CDR3 is TGTGCCAGCAGTTACTCAGGACAGAACACCGGGGAGCTGTTTTTT. Residues: CASSYSGQNTGELFF.

V gene TRBV5-5 combines with J gene TRBJ1-1, with D tentatively TRBD1 (5 bases). Germline loops: CDR1 SGHKS, CDR2 YYEKEE (reference sequence). V was cut by 5 bases and J by 2 bases, with 16 bases left in between. The CDR3 consists of 15 residues. For the CDR3, the DNA is TGTGCCAGCAGGCGACCCGGGGGACCTAACACTGAAGCTTTCTTT. Translation gives CASRRPGGPNTEAFF.